The clone carrying this TCR beta chain was picked up one time. PCR amplification relied on 60 Vbeta primers (plus 13 Jbeta primers). Profiling relied on immunoSEQ multiplex PCR, and the TCRdb table lists in-frame clones only, not all of them. This sample has some 130,000 clones, with 50% to 65% found just once. This entry belongs to a study of cytomegalovirus exposure and HLA in healthy donors. J gave up 5 bases and V 7 bases, and 13 bases lay outside the gene matches. The CDR3 is 17 residues long. Germline CDR1 and CDR2: LNHDA and SQIVND (reference sequence). J is TRBJ2-1 and V is TRBV19, with TRBD2 matching 11 bases. The TCR comes from a man aged 40-49 years in good health and CMV-seropositive. Sequencing was carried out using PBMCs. CDR3 bases: TGTGCCAGTACTCCCCGAACGGGGACTAGCGGAAACAATGAGCAGTTCTTC. This gives the protein CASTPRTGTSGNNEQFF.